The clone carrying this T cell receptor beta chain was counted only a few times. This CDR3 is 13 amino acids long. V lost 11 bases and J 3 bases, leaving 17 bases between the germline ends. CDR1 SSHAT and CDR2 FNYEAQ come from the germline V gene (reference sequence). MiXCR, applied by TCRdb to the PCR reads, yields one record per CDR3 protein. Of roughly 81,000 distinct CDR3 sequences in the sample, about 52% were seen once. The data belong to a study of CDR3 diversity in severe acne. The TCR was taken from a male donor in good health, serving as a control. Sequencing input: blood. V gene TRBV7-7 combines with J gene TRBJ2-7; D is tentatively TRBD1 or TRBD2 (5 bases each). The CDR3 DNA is TGTGCCGTGTTGGGACCTGGTTTCTACGAGCAGTACTTC. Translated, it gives CAVLGPGFYEQYF.